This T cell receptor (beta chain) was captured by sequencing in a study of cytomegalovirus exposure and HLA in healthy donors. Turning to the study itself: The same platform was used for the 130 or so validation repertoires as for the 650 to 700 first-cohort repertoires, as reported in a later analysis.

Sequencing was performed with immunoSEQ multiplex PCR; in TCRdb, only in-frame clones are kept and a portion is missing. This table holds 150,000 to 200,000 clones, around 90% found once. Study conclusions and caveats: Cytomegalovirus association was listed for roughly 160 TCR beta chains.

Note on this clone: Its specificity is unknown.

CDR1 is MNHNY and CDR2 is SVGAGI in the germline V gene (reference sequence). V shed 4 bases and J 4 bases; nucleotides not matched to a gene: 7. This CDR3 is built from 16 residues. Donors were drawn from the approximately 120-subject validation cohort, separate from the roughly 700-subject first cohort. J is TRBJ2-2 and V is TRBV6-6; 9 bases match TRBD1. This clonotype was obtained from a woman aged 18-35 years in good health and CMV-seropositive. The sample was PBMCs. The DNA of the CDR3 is TGTGCCAGCAGTTCAGGGACAGGGATGAGCACCGGGGAGCTGTTTTTT. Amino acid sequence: CASSSGTGMSTGELFF.